What follows is one TCR beta chain and its context. Clones were read by immunoSEQ multiplex PCR, and TCRdb kept only the in-frame ones, dropping some. This repertoire shows some 120,000 clones, around 95% found once; its top ten account for more than 0.4%. The V end lost 7 bases, the J end lost 4 bases, and 22 bases lay between the germline ends. This CDR3 has 16 residues. Germline V gene data show CDR1 as LNHDA and CDR2 as SQIVND (reference sequence). The data were taken from a study of T cell changes during pregnancy in multiple sclerosis. The genes are TRBV19 and TRBJ1-2; D possibly corresponds to TRBD1 (5 bases). The TCR was taken from a female donor with multiple sclerosis, enrolled in a pregnancy study. The sequencing here drew on peripheral blood, taken after pregnancy. The chain's CDR3 is CASTQPGESLIYGYTF. CDR3 DNA: TGTGCCAGTACCCAGCCGGGGGAAAGCCTCATCTATGGCTACACCTTC.